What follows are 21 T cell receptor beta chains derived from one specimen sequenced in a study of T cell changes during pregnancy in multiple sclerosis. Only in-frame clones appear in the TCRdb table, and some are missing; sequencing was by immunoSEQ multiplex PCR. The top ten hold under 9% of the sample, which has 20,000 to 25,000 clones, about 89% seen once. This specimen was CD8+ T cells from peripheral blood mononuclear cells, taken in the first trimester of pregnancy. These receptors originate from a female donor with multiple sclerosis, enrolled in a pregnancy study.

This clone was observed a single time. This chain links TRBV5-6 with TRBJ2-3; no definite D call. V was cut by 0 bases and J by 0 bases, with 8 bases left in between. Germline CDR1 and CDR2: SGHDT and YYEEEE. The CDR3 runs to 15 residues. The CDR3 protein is CASSLGVTSTDTQYF. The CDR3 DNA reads TGTGCCAGCAGCTTGGGAGTCACCAGCACAGATACGCAGTATTTT. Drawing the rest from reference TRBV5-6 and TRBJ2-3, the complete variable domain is DAGVTQSPTHLIKTRGQQVTLRCSPKSGHDTVSWYQQALGQGPQFIFQYYEEEERQRGNFPDRFSGHQFPNYSSELNVNALLLGDSALYLCASSLGVTSTDTQYFGPGTRLTVL.

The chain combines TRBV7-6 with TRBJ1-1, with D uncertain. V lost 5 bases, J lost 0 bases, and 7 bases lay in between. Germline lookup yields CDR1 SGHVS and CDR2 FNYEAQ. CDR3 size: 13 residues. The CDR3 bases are TGTGCCAGCAGCCAACTTATGAACACTGAAGCTTTCTTT. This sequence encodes CASSQLMNTEAFF.

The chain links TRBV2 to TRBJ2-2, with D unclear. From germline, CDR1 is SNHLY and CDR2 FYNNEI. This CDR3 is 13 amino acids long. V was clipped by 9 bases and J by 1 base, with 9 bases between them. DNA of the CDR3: TGTGCCAGAGTGACGGGGAACACCGGGGAGCTGTTTTTT. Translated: CARVTGNTGELFF.

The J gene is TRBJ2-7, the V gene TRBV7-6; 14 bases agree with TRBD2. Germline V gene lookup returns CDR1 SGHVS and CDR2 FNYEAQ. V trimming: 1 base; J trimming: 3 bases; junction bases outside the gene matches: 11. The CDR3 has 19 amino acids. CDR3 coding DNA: TGTGCCAGCAGCTTAGACGCCGGACTAGCGGGAGGATTAAACTACGAGCAGTACTTC. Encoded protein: CASSLDAGLAGGLNYEQYF.

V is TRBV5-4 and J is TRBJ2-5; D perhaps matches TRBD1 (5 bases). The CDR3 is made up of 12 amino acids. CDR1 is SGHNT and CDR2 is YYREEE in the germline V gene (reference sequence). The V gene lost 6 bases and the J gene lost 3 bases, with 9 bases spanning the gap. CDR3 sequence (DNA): TGTGCCAGCACAGGGTTGGAAGAGACCCAGTACTTC. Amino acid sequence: CASTGLEETQYF. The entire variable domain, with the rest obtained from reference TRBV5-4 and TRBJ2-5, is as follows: ETGVTQSPTHLIKTRGQQVTLRCSSQSGHNTVSWYQQALGQGPQFIFQYYREEENGRGNFPPRFSGLQFPNYSSELNVNALELDDSALYLCASTGLEETQYFGPGTRLLVL.

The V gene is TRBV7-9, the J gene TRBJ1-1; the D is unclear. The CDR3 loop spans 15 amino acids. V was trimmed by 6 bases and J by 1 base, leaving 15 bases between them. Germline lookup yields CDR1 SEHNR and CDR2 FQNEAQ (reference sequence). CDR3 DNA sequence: TGTGCCAGCAGTCCCCGACGAGCAGGGAACACTGAAGCTTTCTTT. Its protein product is CASSPRRAGNTEAFF.

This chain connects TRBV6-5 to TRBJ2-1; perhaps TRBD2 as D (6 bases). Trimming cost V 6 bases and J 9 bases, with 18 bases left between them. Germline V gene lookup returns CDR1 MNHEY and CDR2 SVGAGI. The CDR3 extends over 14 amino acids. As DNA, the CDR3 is TGTGCCAGCAGCTACGGGACTGGAACGGGTGAGCAGTTCTTC. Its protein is CASSYGTGTGEQFF.

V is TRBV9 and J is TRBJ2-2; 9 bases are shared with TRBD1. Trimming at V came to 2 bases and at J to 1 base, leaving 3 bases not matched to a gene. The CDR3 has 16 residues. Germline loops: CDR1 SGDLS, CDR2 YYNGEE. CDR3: CASSVGTGMNTGELFF. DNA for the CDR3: TGTGCCAGCAGCGTGGGGACAGGGATGAACACCGGGGAGCTGTTTTTT.

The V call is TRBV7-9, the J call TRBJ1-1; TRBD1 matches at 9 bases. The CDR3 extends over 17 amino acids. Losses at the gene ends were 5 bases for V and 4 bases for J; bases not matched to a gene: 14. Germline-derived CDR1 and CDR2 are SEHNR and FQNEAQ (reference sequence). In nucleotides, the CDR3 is TGTGCCAGCAGCGGTCCGGGACAGGGTTTGGGTGGCACTGAAGCTTTCTTT. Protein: CASSGPGQGLGGTEAFF. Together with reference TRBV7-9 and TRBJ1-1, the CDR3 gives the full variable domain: DTGVSQNPRHKITKRGQNVTFRCDPISEHNRLYWYRQTLGQGPEFLTYFQNEAQLEKSRLLSDRFSAERPKGSFSTLEIQRTEQGDSAMYLCASSGPGQGLGGTEAFFGQGTRLTVV.

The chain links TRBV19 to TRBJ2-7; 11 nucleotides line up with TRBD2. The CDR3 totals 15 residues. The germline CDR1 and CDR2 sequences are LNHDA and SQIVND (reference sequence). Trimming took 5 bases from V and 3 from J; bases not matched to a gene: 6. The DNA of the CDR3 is TGTGCCAGTAGTGTTTGGACTAGCGGGTACTACGAGCAGTACTTC. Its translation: CASSVWTSGYYEQYF.

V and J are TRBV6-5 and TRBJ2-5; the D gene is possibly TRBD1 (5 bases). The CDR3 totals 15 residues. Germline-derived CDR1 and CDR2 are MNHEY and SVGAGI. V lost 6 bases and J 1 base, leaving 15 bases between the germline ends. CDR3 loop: CASRLNPGFQETQYF. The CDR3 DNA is TGTGCCAGCAGACTAAATCCAGGGTTCCAAGAGACCCAGTACTTC.

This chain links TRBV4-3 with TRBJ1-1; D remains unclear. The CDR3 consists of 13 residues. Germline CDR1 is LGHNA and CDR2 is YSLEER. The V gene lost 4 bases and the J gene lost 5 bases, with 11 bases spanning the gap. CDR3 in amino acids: CASSPWTGTEAFF. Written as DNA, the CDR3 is TGCGCCAGCAGCCCCTGGACGGGGACTGAAGCTTTCTTT.

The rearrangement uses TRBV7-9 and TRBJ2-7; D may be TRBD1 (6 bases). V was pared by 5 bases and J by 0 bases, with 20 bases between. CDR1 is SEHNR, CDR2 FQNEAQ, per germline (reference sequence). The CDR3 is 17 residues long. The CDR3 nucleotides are TGTGCCAGCAGCCCCAGAGGGGAAGGGACACTCTCCTACGAGCAGTACTTC. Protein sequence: CASSPRGEGTLSYEQYF.

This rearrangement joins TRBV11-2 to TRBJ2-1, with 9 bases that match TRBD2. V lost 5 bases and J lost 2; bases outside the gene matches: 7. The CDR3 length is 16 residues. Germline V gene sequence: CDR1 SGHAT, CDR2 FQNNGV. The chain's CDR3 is CASSPDSGSTYNEQFF. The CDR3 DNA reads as TGTGCCAGCAGCCCAGATAGCGGGAGCACCTACAATGAGCAGTTCTTC.

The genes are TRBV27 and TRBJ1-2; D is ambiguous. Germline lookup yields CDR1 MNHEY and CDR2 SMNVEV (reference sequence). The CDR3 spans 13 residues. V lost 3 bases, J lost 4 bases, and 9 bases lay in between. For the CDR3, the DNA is TGTGCCAGCAGTTTTGCACCTAGCTATGGCTACACCTTC. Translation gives CASSFAPSYGYTF.

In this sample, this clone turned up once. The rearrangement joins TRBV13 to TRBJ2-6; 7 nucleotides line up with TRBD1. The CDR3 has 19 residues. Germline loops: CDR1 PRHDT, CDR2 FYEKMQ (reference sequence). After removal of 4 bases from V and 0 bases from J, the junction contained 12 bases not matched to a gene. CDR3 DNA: TGTGCCAGCAGCTCGATAGACAGGGCAATTCTCTCTGGGGCCAACGTCCTGACTTTC. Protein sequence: CASSSIDRAILSGANVLTF.

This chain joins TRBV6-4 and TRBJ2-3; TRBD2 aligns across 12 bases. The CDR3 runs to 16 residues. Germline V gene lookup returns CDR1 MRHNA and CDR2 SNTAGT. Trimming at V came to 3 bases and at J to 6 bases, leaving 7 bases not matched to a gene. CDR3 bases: TGTGCCAGCAGTGAGACTAGCGGGAGTCGCGGGGATACGCAGTATTTT. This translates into CASSETSGSRGDTQYF.

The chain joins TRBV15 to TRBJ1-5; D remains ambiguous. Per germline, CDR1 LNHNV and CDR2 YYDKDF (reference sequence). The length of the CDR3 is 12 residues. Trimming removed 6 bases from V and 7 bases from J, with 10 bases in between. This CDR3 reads CATSSPLQPQHF. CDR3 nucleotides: TGTGCCACCAGTTCTCCTCTCCAGCCCCAGCATTTT.

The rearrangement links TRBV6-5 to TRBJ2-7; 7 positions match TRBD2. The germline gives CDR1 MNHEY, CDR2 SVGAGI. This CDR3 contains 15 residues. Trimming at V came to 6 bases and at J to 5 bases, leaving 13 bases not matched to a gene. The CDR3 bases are TGTGCCAGCAGCCTGGCAACAAACGGGGGGAACGAGCAGTACTTC. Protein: CASSLATNGGNEQYF.

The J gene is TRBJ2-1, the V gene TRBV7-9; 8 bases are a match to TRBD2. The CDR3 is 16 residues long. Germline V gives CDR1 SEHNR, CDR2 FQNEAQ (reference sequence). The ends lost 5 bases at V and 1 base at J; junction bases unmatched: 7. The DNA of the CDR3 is TGTGCCAGCAGCCCACCCGGGGGGGGGTCCTACAATGAGCAGTTCTTC. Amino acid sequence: CASSPPGGGSYNEQFF.

CDR3 amino acids: CASRLQGSDEQFF. The CDR3 nucleotides read TGTGCCAGCAGATTACAGGGATCCGATGAGCAGTTCTTC. The chain couples TRBV27 to TRBJ2-1, with a weak D call TRBD1 (6 bases). Germline V gene data show CDR1 as MNHEY and CDR2 as SMNVEV (reference sequence). Between the trimmed V and J ends, which lost 6 bases and 8 bases, there was a span of 14 bases. The CDR3 has 13 residues.